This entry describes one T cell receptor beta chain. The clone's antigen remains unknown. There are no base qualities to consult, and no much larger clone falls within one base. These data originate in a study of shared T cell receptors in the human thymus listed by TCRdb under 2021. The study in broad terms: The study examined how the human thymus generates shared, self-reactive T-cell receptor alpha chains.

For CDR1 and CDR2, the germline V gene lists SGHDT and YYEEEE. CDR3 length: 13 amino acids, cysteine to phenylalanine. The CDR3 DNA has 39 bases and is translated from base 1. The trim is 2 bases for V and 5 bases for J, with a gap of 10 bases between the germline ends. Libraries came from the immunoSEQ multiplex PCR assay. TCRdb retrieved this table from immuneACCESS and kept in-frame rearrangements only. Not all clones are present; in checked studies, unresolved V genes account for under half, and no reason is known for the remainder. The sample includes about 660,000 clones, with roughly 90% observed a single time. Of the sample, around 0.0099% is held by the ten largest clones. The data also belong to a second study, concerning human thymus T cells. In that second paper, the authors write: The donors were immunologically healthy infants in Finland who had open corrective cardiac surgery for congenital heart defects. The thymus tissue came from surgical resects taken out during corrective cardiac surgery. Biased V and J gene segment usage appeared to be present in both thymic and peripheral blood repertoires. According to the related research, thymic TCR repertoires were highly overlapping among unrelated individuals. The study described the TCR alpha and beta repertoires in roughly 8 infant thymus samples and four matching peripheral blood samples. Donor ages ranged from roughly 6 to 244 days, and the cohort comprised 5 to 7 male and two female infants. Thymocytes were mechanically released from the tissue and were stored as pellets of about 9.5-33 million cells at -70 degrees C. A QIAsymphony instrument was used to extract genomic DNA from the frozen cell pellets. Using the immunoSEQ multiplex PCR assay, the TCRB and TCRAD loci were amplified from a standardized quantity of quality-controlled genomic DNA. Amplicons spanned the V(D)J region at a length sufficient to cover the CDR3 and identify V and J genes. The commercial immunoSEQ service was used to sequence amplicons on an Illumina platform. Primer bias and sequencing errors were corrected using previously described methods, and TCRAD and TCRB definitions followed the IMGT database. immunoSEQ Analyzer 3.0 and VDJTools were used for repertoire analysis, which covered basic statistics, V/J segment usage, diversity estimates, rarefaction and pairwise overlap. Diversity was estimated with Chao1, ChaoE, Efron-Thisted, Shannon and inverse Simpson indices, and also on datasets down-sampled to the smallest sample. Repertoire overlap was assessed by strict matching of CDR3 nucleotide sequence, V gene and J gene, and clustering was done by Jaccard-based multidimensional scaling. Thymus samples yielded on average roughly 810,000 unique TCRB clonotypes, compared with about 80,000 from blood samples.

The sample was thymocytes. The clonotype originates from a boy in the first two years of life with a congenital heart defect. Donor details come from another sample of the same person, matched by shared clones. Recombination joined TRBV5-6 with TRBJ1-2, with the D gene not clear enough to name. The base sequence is TGTGCCAGCAGCTTACCGGGGAATTATGGCTACACCTTC. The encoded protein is CASSLPGNYGYTF.